This T cell receptor (beta chain) was captured in a study of human T cells and chemical hapten exposure. On the study more broadly: Diagnoses of alopecia areata, totalis or universalis occurred in mostly female patients. Regarding the study as a whole: Versus controls, significantly more large CDR3 similarity clusters arose from expanded TCRs. Counts of TCRs above 1 in 1000 frequency stayed unchanged with DPC sensitization.

Time point here: patch test 1, 2 weeks after DPC sensitization. Treatment in this sample: therapeutic diphenylcyclopropenone sensitization with weekly scalp DPC. A single record per CDR3 protein comes from TCRdb applying MiXCR to the RACE reads. The sample contains 350,000 or so distinct CDR3 sequences, under 8% of which appear only once. This CDR3 region has 16 residues. From germline, CDR1 is KGHSH and CDR2 LQKENI. J lost 8 bases, V lost 4 bases, and 14 bases had no gene match. As concerns this clonotype: Its antigen remains unknown.

Sequences were derived from whole blood, sampled in connection with sensitization to the hapten diphenylcyclopropenone (DPC). The chain uses TRBV18 and TRBJ1-2; 9 bases are shared with TRBD1. This sequence was found in a young woman with alopecia areata. Some clones in this sample may be carry-over from other donors' samples. The CDR3 sequence is CASSQTPGQGSEGYTF. CDR3 bases: TGTGCCAGCTCACAAACCCCGGGACAGGGTTCGGAGGGCTACACCTTC. Supplemented by reference TRBV18 and TRBJ1-2, the full variable domain reads NAGVMQNPRHLVRRRGQEARLRCSPMKGHSHVYWYRQLPEEGLKFMVYLQKENIIDESGMPKERFSAEFPKEGPSILRIQQVVRGDSAAYFCASSQTPGQGSEGYTFGSGTRLTVV.